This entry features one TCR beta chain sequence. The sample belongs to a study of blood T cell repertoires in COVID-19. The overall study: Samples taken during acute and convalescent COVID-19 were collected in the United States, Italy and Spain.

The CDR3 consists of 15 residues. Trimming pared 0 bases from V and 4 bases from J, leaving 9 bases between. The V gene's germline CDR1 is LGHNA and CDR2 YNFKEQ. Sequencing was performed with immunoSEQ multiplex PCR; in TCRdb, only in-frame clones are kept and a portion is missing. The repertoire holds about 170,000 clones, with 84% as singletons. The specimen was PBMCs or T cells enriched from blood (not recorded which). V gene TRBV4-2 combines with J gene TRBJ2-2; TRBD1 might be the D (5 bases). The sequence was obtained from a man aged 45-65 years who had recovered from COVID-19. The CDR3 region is CASSQDRVSTGELFF. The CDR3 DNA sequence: TGTGCCAGCAGCCAAGACAGGGTTAGCACCGGGGAGCTGTTTTTT.